The T cell receptor beta chain under discussion was sequenced for a study of OX40 agonist ivuxolimab in advanced cancers. About the research overall: Ivuxolimab, an agonist antibody against OX40 (CD134), was given to patients.

The CDR3 runs to 14 residues. After removal of 5 bases from V and 2 bases from J, the junction contained 3 bases not matched to a gene. Germline V lookup: CDR1 MDHEN, CDR2 SYDVKM. Points from the study as a whole: The mean number of expanded clones was higher in CD8+ T cells than in CD4+.

A history of autoimmune disease or systemic immunosuppression excluded patients. A remark on this clone: Its antigen remains unknown.

Assay: immunoSEQ multiplex PCR; the TCRdb copy retains only in-frame clones and omits some. The sample consists of 57,000 or so clones, approximately 90% of them appearing once. The sequence derives from an adult with an advanced solid tumor such as melanoma, head and neck, liver or kidney cancer. The chain has TRBV28 and TRBJ2-1, with 7 bases aligning to TRBD1. The source was CD4+ or CD8+ T cells sorted from blood, collected in a trial of the OX40 agonist ivuxolimab. CDR3 protein: CASSHQGAYNEQFF. The CDR3 DNA reads as TGTGCCAGCAGTCATCAGGGGGCCTACAATGAGCAGTTCTTC.